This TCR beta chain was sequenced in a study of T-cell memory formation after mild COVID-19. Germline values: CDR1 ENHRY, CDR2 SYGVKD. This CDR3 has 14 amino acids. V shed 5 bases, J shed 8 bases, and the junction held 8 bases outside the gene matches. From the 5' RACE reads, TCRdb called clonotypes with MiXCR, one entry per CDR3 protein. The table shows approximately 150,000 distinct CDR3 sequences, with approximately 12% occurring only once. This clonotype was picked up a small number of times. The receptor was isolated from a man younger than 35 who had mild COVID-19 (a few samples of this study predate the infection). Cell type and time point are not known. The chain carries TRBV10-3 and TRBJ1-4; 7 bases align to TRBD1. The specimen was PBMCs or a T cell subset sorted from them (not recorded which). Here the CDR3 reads CAISSLQGDEKLFF. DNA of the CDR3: TGTGCCATCAGTTCTCTGCAGGGGGACGAAAAACTGTTTTTT.